The clone carrying this T cell receptor (beta chain) was seen repeatedly, ten times or more. RNA transcripts yielded amplified TCR beta CDR3 regions. First-round RT-PCR relied on HTBI primers, and a second-round multiplex PCR came next. TCRdb passed the multiplex PCR reads through MiXCR, listing each CDR3 protein once. The sample gives under 200,000 distinct CDR3 sequences, 30% to 45% of which show up once; around 5.8% is in the top ten. This sample stems from a study of Graves' ophthalmopathy and Graves' hyperthyroidism. The sample was peripheral blood. The receptor's source is a woman in her forties with Graves' ophthalmopathy.

CDR3 sequence: CASSQGPTAAGRGYTF. The CDR3 DNA follows: TGTGCCAGCAGCCAAGGACCGACGGCCGCCGGTAGGGGCTACACCTTC. The chain links TRBV4-2 to TRBJ1-2; D gene unclear. The V end lost 1 base, the J end lost 8 bases, and 20 bases lay between the germline ends. The V gene's germline CDR1 is LGHNA and CDR2 YNFKEQ. The CDR3 length is 16 residues.